A selection of T cell receptor beta chains follows, all from one sample in a study of monozygotic twins with inflammatory bowel disease. Using the 5' RACE reads, TCRdb records one entry per CDR3 protein without DNA. The sample totals hundreds of thousands of distinct CDR3 sequences. The sequencing input was blood. These receptors were collected from a human donor with ulcerative colitis or Crohn's disease, or a healthy co-twin of an affected twin (not recorded which). Both conserved end residues are part of each CDR3. Each record gives: J gene, V gene, CDR3 protein.

TRBJ2-1	TRBV5-1	CASAQSSYNEQFF
TRBJ2-1	TRBV20-1	CSASLAGGHNEQFF
TRBJ1-1	TRBV6-5	CASSYTRNTEAFF
TRBJ1-4	TRBV2	CASMRDRNEKLFF
TRBJ1-3	TRBV6-5	CASLGLSGNTIYF
TRBJ2-1	TRBV20-1	CSATDRGIANEQFF
TRBJ2-3	TRBV5-1	CASSWSLADTQYF
TRBJ1-6	TRBV12-3/TRBV12-4	CASTPTADYNSPLHF
TRBJ2-3	TRBV29-1	CSVETWGADTQYF
TRBJ2-3	TRBV14	CASSQLRSSDTQYF
TRBJ2-1	TRBV29-1	CSVEGPGPLYNEQFF
TRBJ2-3	TRBV7-2	CASSLTSPVVGDTQYF
TRBJ2-3	TRBV6-5	CASSYSARSTDTQYF
TRBJ2-2	TRBV10-3	CAISGGQANTGELFF
TRBJ2-7	TRBV10-3	CAISVGGHTYEQYF
TRBJ2-2	TRBV3-1	CASSQVRGAGELFF
TRBJ2-5	TRBV6-5	CASRQGMKTQYF
TRBJ2-5	TRBV12-3/TRBV12-4	CASTETTRETQYF
TRBJ2-2	TRBV7-9	CTSSRIAGTGELFF
TRBJ2-1	TRBV28	CASSLGVFRDEQFF
TRBJ2-3	TRBV20-1	CSANRRQGATDTQYF
TRBJ1-4	TRBV12-3/TRBV12-4	CASNYGDSRERNEKLFF
TRBJ2-1	TRBV10-3	CAISEYRPPAPNEQFF
TRBJ2-7	TRBV7-2	CASSLDPVIGEQYF
TRBJ1-5	TRBV20-1	CSATITGPNQPQHF
TRBJ2-1	TRBV7-9	CASSRAGGTSNEQFF
TRBJ1-4	TRBV12-3/TRBV12-4	CASSDGVGFNEKLFF
TRBJ2-1	TRBV19	CASQTSGRHNEQFF
TRBJ1-5	TRBV3-1	CASSHLGNQPQHF
TRBJ2-7	TRBV6-5	CASKGPLYEQYF
TRBJ1-2	TRBV6-1	CASRKLQGWYGYTF
TRBJ1-2	TRBV6-2/TRBV6-3	CASSSGPDGNYGYTF
TRBJ2-3	TRBV11-2	CASSLPGGGKGDLSTDTQYF
TRBJ2-1	TRBV12-3/TRBV12-4	CASSNLDLNEQFF
TRBJ2-2	TRBV29-1	CSAIRTITGELFF
TRBJ2-1	TRBV6-2/TRBV6-3	CASSPSTEYNEQFF